The text below deals with one T cell receptor (beta chain). The sample belongs to a study of blood T cell repertoires in COVID-19. Study context: Samples representing acute and convalescent COVID-19 were sourced from the United States, Italy and Spain. PBMCs, B-cell-depleted T cells, or T cells provided the cDNA or gDNA that made up the material.

In the original workflow: Quantification of nucleated cells was approximated via reference gene primer amplification. TCRdb's table, derived via immunoSEQ multiplex PCR, lists solely in-frame clones and lacks some. D and trimming were read from the DNA, whereas the V and J calls and clone size are those reported in that table. This sample has about 120,000 clones, with about nine tenths found just once. The ends lost 4 bases at V and 3 bases at J; junction bases unmatched: 6. Germline assignment: CDR1 SGHRS and CDR2 YFSETQ. This CDR3 spans 15 amino acids. V usage is TRBV5-1 and J usage is TRBJ2-2; 7 bases align to TRBD1. This clonotype originated in a man between 45 and 60 years old with acute or convalescent COVID-19. The source material was peripheral blood. The CDR3, as DNA: TGCGCCAGCAGCCGGGACAGCTTTGACACCGGGGAGCTGTTTTTT. Amino acid sequence: CASSRDSFDTGELFF.